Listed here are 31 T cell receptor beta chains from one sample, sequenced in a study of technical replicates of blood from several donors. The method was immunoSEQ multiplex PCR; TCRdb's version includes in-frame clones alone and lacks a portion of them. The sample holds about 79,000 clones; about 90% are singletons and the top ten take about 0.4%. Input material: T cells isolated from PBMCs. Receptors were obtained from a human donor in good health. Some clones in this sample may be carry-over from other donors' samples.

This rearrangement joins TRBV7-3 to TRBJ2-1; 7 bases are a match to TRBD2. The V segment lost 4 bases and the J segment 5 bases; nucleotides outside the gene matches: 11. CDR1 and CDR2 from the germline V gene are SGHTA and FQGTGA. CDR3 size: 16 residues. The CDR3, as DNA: TGTGCCAGCAGCTCCAGACCCAGCGGGAAGAACAATGAGCAGTTCTTC. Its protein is CASSSRPSGKNNEQFF.

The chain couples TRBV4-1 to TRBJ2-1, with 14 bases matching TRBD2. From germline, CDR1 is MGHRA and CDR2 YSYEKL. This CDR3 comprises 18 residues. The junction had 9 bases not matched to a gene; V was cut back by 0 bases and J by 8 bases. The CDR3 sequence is CASSQETSGRAVTYEQFF. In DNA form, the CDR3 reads TGCGCCAGCAGCCAAGAGACTAGCGGGAGGGCTGTGACCTATGAGCAGTTCTTC.

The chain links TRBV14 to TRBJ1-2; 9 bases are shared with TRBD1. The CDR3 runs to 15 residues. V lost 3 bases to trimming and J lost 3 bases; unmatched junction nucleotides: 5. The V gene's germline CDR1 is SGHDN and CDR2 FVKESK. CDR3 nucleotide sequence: TGTGCCAGCAGCCATCTGCGGACAGGGGACTATGGCTACACCTTC. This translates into CASSHLRTGDYGYTF.

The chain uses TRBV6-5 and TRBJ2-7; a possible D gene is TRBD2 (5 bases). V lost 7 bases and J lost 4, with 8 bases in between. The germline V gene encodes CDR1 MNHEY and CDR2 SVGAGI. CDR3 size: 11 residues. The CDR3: CASTRGYEQYF. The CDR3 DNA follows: TGTGCCAGCACTCGGGGATACGAGCAGTACTTC.

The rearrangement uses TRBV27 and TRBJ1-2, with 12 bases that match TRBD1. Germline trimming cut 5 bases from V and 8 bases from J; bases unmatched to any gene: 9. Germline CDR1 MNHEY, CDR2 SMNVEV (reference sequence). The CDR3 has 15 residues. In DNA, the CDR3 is TGTGCCAGCAGTCCCGGGACAGGGGGCTTCGAAGGCTACACCTTC. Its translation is CASSPGTGGFEGYTF.

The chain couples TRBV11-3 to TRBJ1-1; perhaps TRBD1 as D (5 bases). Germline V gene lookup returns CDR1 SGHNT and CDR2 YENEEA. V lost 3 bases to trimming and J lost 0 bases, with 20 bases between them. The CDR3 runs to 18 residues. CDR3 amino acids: CASSFALHYRSMNTEAFF. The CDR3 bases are TGTGCCAGCAGCTTCGCCCTCCATTACAGGTCTATGAACACTGAAGCTTTCTTT.

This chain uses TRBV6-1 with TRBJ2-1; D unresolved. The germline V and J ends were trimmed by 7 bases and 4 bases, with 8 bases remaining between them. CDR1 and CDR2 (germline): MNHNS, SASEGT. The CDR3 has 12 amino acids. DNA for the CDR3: TGTGCCAGCAATCGGGTTTACAATGAGCAGTTCTTC. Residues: CASNRVYNEQFF.

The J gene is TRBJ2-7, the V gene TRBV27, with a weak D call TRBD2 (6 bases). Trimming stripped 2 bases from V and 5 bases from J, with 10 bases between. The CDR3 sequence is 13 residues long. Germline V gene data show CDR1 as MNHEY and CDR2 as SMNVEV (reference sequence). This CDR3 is CASSLPGEHEQYF. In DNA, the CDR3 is TGTGCCAGCAGTTTACCGGGAGAGCACGAGCAGTACTTC.

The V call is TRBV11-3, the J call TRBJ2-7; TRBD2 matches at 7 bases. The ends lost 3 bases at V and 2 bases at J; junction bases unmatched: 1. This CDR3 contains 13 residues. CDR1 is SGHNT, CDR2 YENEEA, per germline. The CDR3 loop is CASSFSGTYEQYF. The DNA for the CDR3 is TGTGCCAGCAGCTTCAGCGGGACCTACGAGCAGTACTTC.

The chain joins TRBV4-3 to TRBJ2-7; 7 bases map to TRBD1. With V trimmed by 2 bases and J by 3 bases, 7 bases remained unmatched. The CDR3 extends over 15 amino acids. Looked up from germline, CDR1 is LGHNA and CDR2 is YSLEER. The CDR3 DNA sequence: TGCGCCAGCAGCCAAAAGGGCAGGGGGAACTACGAGCAGTACTTC. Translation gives CASSQKGRGNYEQYF.

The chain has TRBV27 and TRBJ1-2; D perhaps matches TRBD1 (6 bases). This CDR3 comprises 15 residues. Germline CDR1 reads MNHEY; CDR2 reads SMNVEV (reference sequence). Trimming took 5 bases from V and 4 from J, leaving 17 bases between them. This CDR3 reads CASSPREGGAYGYTF. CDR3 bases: TGTGCCAGCAGTCCCCGGGAGGGGGGTGCCTATGGCTACACCTTC.

CDR3 nucleotide sequence: TGTGCCAGCAGCGCTGTAGCGGGAGGTGGCTACAATGAGCAGTTCTTC. Translated, it gives CASSAVAGGGYNEQFF. This chain joins TRBV9 and TRBJ2-1; TRBD2 agrees at 10 bases. CDR1 is SGDLS, CDR2 YYNGEE, per germline. With V trimmed by 3 bases and J by 3 bases, 6 bases remained unmatched. This CDR3 spans 16 amino acids. Looking up the rest from reference TRBV9 and TRBJ2-1 gives the full variable domain: DSGVTQTPKHLITATGQRVTLRCSPRSGDLSVYWYQQSLDQGLQFLIQYYNGEERAKGNILERFSAQQFPDLHSELNLSSLELGDSALYFCASSAVAGGGYNEQFFGPGTRLTVL.

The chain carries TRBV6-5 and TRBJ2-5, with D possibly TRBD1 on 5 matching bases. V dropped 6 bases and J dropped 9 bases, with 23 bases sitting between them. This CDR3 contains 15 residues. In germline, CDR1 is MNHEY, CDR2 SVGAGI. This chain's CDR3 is CASSSKPSGLGAQYF. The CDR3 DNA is TGTGCCAGCAGCTCCAAACCCTCAGGGTTAGGAGCCCAGTACTTC.

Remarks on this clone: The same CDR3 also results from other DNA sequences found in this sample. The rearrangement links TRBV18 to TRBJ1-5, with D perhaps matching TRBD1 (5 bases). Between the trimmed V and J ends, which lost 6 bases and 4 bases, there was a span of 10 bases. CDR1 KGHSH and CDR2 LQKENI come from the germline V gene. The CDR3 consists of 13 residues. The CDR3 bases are TGTGCCAGCTCTGACAGAGGAAATCAGCCCCAGCATTTT. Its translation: CASSDRGNQPQHF.

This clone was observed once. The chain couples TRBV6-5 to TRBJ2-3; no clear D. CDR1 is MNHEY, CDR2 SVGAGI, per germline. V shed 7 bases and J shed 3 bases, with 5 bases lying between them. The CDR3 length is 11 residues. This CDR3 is CASTKTDTQYF. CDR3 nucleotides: TGTGCCAGCACAAAAACAGATACGCAGTATTTT.

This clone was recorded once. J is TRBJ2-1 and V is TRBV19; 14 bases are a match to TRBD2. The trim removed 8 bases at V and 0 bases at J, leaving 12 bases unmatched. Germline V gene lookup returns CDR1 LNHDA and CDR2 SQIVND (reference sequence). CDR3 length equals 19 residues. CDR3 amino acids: CASVTGTSGSRSSYNEQFF. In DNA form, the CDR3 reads TGTGCCAGTGTAACCGGGACTAGCGGGAGCCGGAGCTCCTACAATGAGCAGTTCTTC.

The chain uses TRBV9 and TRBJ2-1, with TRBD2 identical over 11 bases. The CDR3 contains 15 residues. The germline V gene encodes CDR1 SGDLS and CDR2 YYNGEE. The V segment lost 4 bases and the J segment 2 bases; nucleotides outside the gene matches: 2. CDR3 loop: CASSFSGRAYNEQFF. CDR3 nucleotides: TGTGCCAGCAGCTTTAGCGGGAGGGCCTACAATGAGCAGTTCTTC.

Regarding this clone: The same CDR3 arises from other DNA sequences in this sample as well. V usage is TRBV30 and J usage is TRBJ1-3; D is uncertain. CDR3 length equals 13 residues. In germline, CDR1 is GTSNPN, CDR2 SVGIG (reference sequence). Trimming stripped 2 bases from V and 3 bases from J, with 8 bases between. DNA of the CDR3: TGTGCCTGGAGTAGGAACAGTGGAAACACCATATATTTT. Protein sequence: CAWSRNSGNTIYF.

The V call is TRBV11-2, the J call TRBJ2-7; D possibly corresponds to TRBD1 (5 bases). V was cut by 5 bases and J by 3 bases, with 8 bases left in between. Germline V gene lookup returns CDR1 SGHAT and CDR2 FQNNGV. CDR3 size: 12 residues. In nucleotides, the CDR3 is TGTGCCAGCAGCCCGACAGACTACGAGCAGTACTTC. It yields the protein CASSPTDYEQYF.

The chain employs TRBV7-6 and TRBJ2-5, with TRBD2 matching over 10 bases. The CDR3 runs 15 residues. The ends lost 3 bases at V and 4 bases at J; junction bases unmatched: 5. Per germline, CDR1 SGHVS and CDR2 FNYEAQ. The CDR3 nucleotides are TGTGCCAGCAGCTTTCTAGCGGGAGTTACAGAGACCCAGTACTTC. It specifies CASSFLAGVTETQYF.

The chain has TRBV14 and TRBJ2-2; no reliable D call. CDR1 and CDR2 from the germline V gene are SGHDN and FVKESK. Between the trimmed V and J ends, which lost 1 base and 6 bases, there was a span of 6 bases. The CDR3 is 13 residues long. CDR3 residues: CASSQVQAGELFF. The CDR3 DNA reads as TGTGCCAGCAGCCAAGTTCAGGCCGGGGAGCTGTTTTTT. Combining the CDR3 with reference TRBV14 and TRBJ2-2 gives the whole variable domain EAGVTQFPSHSVIEKGQTVTLRCDPISGHDNLYWYRRVMGKEIKFLLHFVKESKQDESGMPNNRFLAERTGGTYSTLKVQPAELEDSGVYFCASSQVQAGELFFGEGSRLTVL.

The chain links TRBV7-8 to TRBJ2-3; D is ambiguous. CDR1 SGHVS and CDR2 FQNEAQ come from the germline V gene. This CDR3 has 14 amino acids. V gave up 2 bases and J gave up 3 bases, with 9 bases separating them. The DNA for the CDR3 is TGTGCCAGCAGCTTACGCTACTTAACAGATACGCAGTATTTT. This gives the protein CASSLRYLTDTQYF.

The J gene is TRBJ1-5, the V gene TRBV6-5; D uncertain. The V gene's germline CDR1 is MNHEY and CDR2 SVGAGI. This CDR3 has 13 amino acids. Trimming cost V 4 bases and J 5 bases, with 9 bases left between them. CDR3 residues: CASSSSLYQPQHF. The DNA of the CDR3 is TGTGCCAGCAGTTCTTCCCTATATCAGCCCCAGCATTTT.

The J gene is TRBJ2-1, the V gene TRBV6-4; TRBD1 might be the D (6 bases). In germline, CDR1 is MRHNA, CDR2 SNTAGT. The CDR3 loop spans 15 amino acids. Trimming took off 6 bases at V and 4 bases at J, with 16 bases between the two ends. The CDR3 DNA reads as TGTGCCAGCAGAGCTTCCGGAAGGGGGTACAATGAGCAGTTCTTC. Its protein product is CASRASGRGYNEQFF.

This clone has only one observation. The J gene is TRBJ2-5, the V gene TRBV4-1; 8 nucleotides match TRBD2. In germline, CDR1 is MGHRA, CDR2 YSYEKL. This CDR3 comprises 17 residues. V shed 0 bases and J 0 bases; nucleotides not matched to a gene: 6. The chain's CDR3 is CASSQDGLAGHQETQYF. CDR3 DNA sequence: TGCGCCAGCAGCCAAGATGGGCTAGCGGGCCACCAAGAGACCCAGTACTTC.

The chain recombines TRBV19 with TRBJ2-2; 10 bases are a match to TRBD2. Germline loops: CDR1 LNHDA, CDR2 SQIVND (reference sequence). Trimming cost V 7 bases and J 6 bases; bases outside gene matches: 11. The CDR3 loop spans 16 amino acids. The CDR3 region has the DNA TGTGCCAGTACCACCCAGGGAAGCGGGAGGGCCGGGGAGCTGTTTTTT. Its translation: CASTTQGSGRAGELFF.

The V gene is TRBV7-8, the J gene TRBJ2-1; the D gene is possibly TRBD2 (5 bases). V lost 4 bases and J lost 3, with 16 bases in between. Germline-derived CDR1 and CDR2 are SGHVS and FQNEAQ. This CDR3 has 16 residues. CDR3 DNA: TGTGCCAGCAGCTCCATTGGACTCATAATCTACAATGAGCAGTTCTTC. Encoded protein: CASSSIGLIIYNEQFF.

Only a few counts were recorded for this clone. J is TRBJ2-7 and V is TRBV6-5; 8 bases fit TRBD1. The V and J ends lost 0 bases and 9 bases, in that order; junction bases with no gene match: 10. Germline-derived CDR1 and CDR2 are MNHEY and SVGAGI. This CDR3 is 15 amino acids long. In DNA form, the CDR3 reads TGTGCCAGCAGTTACTCGGGGGGACAGGCCCTCGCGCAGTACTTC. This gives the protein CASSYSGGQALAQYF.

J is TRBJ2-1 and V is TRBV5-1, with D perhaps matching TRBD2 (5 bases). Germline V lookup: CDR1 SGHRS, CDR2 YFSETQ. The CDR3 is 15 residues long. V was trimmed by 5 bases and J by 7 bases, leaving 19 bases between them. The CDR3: CASSPQEGRANEQFF. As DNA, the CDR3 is TGCGCCAGCAGTCCGCAAGAGGGAAGAGCGAATGAGCAGTTCTTC.

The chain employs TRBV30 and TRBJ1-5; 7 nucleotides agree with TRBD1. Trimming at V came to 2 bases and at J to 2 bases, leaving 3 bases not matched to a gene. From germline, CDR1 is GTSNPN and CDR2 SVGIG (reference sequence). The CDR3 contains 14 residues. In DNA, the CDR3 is TGTGCCTGGAGTATTGGGACAGGCAATCAGCCCCAGCATTTT. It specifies CAWSIGTGNQPQHF.

Written as DNA, the CDR3 is TGTGCCAGTAGATTCTACAGCCGGGGCACCGGGGAGCTGTTTTTT. It encodes CASRFYSRGTGELFF. This chain joins TRBV19 and TRBJ2-2; the D gene is possibly TRBD2 (5 bases). The CDR3 has 15 residues. Germline lookup yields CDR1 LNHDA and CDR2 SQIVND (reference sequence). With 6 bases removed from V and 4 bases from J, the gap between germline ends came to 15 bases.